One sample yielded the 17 T cell receptor beta chains listed below, sequenced in a study of shared clonotypes between healthy human individuals. Naive CD8 cells were CD45RO-negative, positively selected for CCR7, excluding terminally differentiated effector memory CD45RA+ cells. The method was immunoSEQ multiplex PCR; TCRdb's version includes in-frame clones alone and lacks a portion of them. The sample gives approximately 2,000,000 clones, just over 90% of which show up once; more than 1.5% is in the top ten. The specimen was naive CD8+ T cells from PBMCs. The origin of the receptors is a young man in good health. Some clones in this sample may be carry-over from other donors' samples.

J is TRBJ2-3 and V is TRBV5-1, with a possible D match to TRBD1 (6 bases). The CDR3 length is 15 residues. Looked up from germline, CDR1 is SGHRS and CDR2 is YFSETQ. V was clipped by 2 bases and J by 3 bases, with 13 bases between them. In DNA form, the CDR3 reads TGCGCCAGCAGCTTCTTTACAACAGGGACAGATACGCAGTATTTT. Amino acid sequence: CASSFFTTGTDTQYF.

The V and J genes are TRBV7-9 and TRBJ2-7; TRBD2 aligns across 13 bases. CDR1 and CDR2 from the germline V gene are SEHNR and FQNEAQ (reference sequence). Unmatched junction bases numbered 4, after V lost 5 bases and J lost 6 bases. The CDR3 runs to 14 residues. CDR3 amino acids: CASSPGLAGFEQYF. CDR3 sequence (DNA): TGTGCCAGCAGCCCGGGACTAGCGGGATTCGAGCAGTACTTC.

The rearrangement uses TRBV6-5 and TRBJ2-7; perhaps D is TRBD1 or TRBD2 (5 bases each). V was shortened by 5 bases and J by 2 bases, with 13 bases between the two germline ends. Germline CDR1 is MNHEY and CDR2 is SVGAGI. The CDR3 is 14 amino acids. DNA of the CDR3: TGTGCCAGCAGTCCGGGACGGATGACCTACGAGCAGTACTTC. It codes for CASSPGRMTYEQYF.

The chain carries TRBV28 and TRBJ1-2; 11 bases are a match to TRBD1. V lost 7 bases, J lost 7 bases, and 11 bases stayed unmatched. Per germline, CDR1 MDHEN and CDR2 SYDVKM. The CDR3 contains 15 residues. The CDR3: CASNPWGQGGPGYTF. CDR3 nucleotides: TGTGCCAGCAATCCGTGGGGACAGGGGGGCCCTGGCTACACCTTC.

This clone appeared a few times. This chain's CDR3 is CAISGTGSTEAFF. The CDR3 DNA is TGTGCCATCAGTGGGACAGGATCCACTGAAGCTTTCTTT. This chain connects TRBV10-3 to TRBJ1-1, with 7 bases matching TRBD1. Losses at the gene ends were 4 bases for V and 4 bases for J; bases not matched to a gene: 3. This CDR3 region has 13 residues. Germline V lookup: CDR1 ENHRY, CDR2 SYGVKD.

This clone was seen a single time. Other DNA sequences from this sample encode an identical CDR3 as well. The chain employs TRBV14 and TRBJ2-7, with 11 bases aligning to TRBD2. With 4 bases clipped from V and 1 base from J, the junction kept 3 bases outside the gene matches. The CDR3 length is 15 residues. Germline lookup yields CDR1 SGHDN and CDR2 FVKESK. CDR3 sequence reads: CASSPRLAGSYEQYF. CDR3 nucleotides: TGTGCCAGCAGCCCAAGACTAGCGGGATCCTACGAGCAGTACTTC.

The chain links TRBV7-2 to TRBJ2-3, with a possible D match to TRBD2 (5 bases). Germline CDR1 is SGHTA and CDR2 is FQGNSA. The CDR3 loop spans 15 amino acids. Trimming took 4 bases from V and 6 from J, leaving 17 bases between them. The CDR3, as DNA: TGTGCCAGCAGCTCCTATGGAGGAACGGGGGATACGCAGTATTTT. This encodes CASSSYGGTGDTQYF.

V usage is TRBV11-1 and J usage is TRBJ2-1; the D is unclear. This CDR3 is 13 amino acids long. Looked up from germline, CDR1 is SGHAT and CDR2 is FQDESV (reference sequence). Trimming took 3 bases from V and 9 from J, leaving 12 bases between them. The CDR3 bases are TGTGCCAGCAGCTTGGGTGGAGCTGTTGAGCAGTTCTTC. Translated, it gives CASSLGGAVEQFF.

This clone was seen only once. V usage is TRBV14 and J usage is TRBJ2-3; D tentatively reads TRBD1 or TRBD2 (5 bases each). The CDR3 extends over 14 amino acids. V was shortened by 4 bases and J by 2 bases, with 10 bases between the two germline ends. Germline CDR1 reads SGHDN; CDR2 reads FVKESK. The chain's CDR3 is CASSRGTYTDTQYF. CDR3 DNA: TGTGCCAGCAGCCGGGGGACCTACACAGATACGCAGTATTTT. Variable domain in full (rest from reference TRBV14 and TRBJ2-3): EAGVTQFPSHSVIEKGQTVTLRCDPISGHDNLYWYRRVMGKEIKFLLHFVKESKQDESGMPNNRFLAERTGGTYSTLKVQPAELEDSGVYFCASSRGTYTDTQYFGPGTRLTVL.

This clone was seen only a few times. The DNA for the CDR3 is TGCGCCAGCAGCCAAGTATTGGGGGACTATGGCTACACCTTC. The encoded protein is CASSQVLGDYGYTF. The J gene is TRBJ1-2, the V gene TRBV4-3; TRBD1 is a possible D gene (5 bases). This CDR3 region has 14 residues. From germline, CDR1 is LGHNA and CDR2 YSLEER. V was pared by 1 base and J by 3 bases, with 9 bases between.

The V call is TRBV27, the J call TRBJ2-3, with D possibly TRBD2 on 7 matching bases. CDR3 length equals 16 residues. Trimming left V 6 bases short and J 6 bases short, with 22 bases between. CDR1 and CDR2 from the germline V gene are MNHEY and SMNVEV (reference sequence). CDR3 DNA sequence: TGTGCCAGCAGCCAAGGGGGGGGACGGCCGAGGGATACGCAGTATTTT. This codes for CASSQGGGRPRDTQYF.

This clone was found a few times. The J gene is TRBJ1-1, the V gene TRBV4-3; D is ambiguous. The CDR3 contains 12 residues. Trimming took off 3 bases at V and 6 bases at J, with 8 bases between the two ends. CDR1 and CDR2 (germline): LGHNA, YSLEER. CDR3 coding DNA: TGCGCCAGCAGCCAGGGGAGGTCTGAAGCTTTCTTT. It yields the protein CASSQGRSEAFF.

The chain recombines TRBV7-2 with TRBJ2-7; the match to TRBD2 covers 7 bases. CDR3 length equals 15 residues. CDR1 SGHTA and CDR2 FQGNSA come from the germline V gene. Trimming cost V 3 bases and J 1 base; bases outside gene matches: 6. This CDR3 reads CASSLRGSQSYEQYF. CDR3 nucleotides: TGTGCCAGCAGCTTGCGGGGGTCCCAGTCCTACGAGCAGTACTTC.

To note about this clone: At the DNA level, this CDR3 is encoded by other sequences in the same sample as well. The rearrangement uses TRBV4-3 and TRBJ2-2, with a possible D match to TRBD2 (5 bases). V lost 0 bases to trimming and J lost 7 bases, with 6 bases between them. In germline, CDR1 is LGHNA, CDR2 YSLEER. The CDR3 consists of 13 residues. The CDR3 sequence: CASSQDRGGELFF. CDR3 nucleotides: TGCGCCAGCAGCCAAGATCGGGGCGGGGAGCTGTTTTTT.

This chain joins TRBV9 and TRBJ2-7, with 8 bases that match TRBD1. The junction had 11 bases not matched to a gene; V was cut back by 4 bases and J by 2 bases. Per the germline V gene, CDR1 is SGDLS and CDR2 is YYNGEE. This CDR3 region has 16 residues. CDR3 DNA sequence: TGTGCCAGCAGCCCAGGGACAGGCCTCTCGGCCTACGAGCAGTACTTC. Protein product: CASSPGTGLSAYEQYF.

The genes are TRBV27 and TRBJ2-2; D not certain. Germline CDR1 MNHEY, CDR2 SMNVEV (reference sequence). Between the trimmed V and J ends, which lost 11 bases and 2 bases, there was a span of 15 bases. The CDR3 totals 14 residues. This chain's CDR3 is CAPDMGRNTGELFF. The CDR3 nucleotides are TGTGCCCCCGATATGGGCAGAAACACCGGGGAGCTGTTTTTT.

V gene TRBV4-1 combines with J gene TRBJ2-2, with 9 bases lining up with TRBD1. V shed 4 bases and J 5 bases; nucleotides not matched to a gene: 14. The CDR3 has 18 residues. Germline values: CDR1 MGHRA, CDR2 YSYEKL. The CDR3 protein is CASSLTLMLTGGTGELFF. In nucleotides, the CDR3 is TGCGCCAGCAGCCTCACTCTAATGCTGACAGGGGGTACCGGGGAGCTGTTTTTT.